One and the same sample provided the 4 T cell receptor beta chains below, sequenced in a study of T cells in Graves' hyperthyroidism and ophthalmopathy. Template material for amplifying TCR beta CDR3 regions consisted of RNA transcripts. TCR CDR3 underwent first-round RT-PCR with the HTBI primer set. TCRdb re-analysed the multiplex PCR reads in MiXCR, keeping a single row per CDR3 protein. This sample has 300,000 to 450,000 distinct CDR3 sequences; approximately 12% occur once, and the top ten carry more than 20%. Sequencing input: blood. The receptors were gathered from a man aged 30 to 39 with Graves' hyperthyroidism that later progressed to Graves' ophthalmopathy.

This clonotype has a handful of counts. The J gene is TRBJ2-7, the V gene TRBV6-5; D possibly matches TRBD1 or TRBD2 (6 bases each). Germline CDR1 is MNHEY and CDR2 is SVGAGI. V lost 0 bases to trimming and J lost 3 bases, with 12 bases between them. The CDR3 covers 15 residues. The CDR3 protein is CASSYSSRGGYEQYF. DNA for the CDR3: TGTGCCAGCAGTTACTCGTCCAGGGGAGGCTACGAGCAGTACTTC.

This clonotype has more than one count but fewer than ten. The rearrangement links TRBV20-1 to TRBJ1-3, with 8 bases matching TRBD1. V trimming: 1 base; J trimming: 4 bases; junction bases outside the gene matches: 3. The CDR3 spans 14 residues. Looked up from germline, CDR1 is DFQATT and CDR2 is SNEGSKA (reference sequence). CDR3 region: CSARGQGSGNTIYF. CDR3 bases: TGCAGTGCTAGAGGACAGGGGTCGGGAAACACCATATATTTT.

This clonotype was seen at least ten times. The CDR3 loop is CASGEGYQPQHF. The CDR3 DNA sequence: TGTGCCAGCGGGGAGGGGTATCAGCCCCAGCATTTT. V and J are TRBV6-1 and TRBJ1-5; TRBD1 might be the D (5 bases). The CDR3 is 12 amino acids. Trimming stripped 8 bases from V and 5 bases from J, with 10 bases between. Germline V CDR1 and CDR2: MNHNS, SASEGT.

The table lists this clonotype with a few counts. The chain employs TRBV29-1 and TRBJ1-4; D is undetermined. Germline-derived CDR1 and CDR2 are SQVTM and ANQGSEA. Trimming pared 4 bases from V and 0 bases from J, leaving 9 bases between. The CDR3 length is 14 residues. CDR3 amino acids: CSVVLPSTNEKLFF. The CDR3 DNA sequence: TGCAGCGTTGTGTTACCCTCAACTAATGAAAAACTGTTTTTT.